This T cell receptor beta chain came from a study of blood T cell dynamics during melanoma immunotherapy. Turning to the study itself: First-line therapy was either pembrolizumab or nivolumab with ipilimumab for metastatic melanoma.

Time point defined: pre-treatment baseline. Apart from a couple of fast progressors, RECIST 1.1 response was judged 12 weeks post-infusion. DNA loading was fixed at 350 ng for all bulk PBMC samples. Some clones are missing from TCRdb's copy, which holds only in-frame ones; the method was immunoSEQ multiplex PCR. The sample holds tens of thousands of clones, over 85% seen once. The germline V gene has CDR1 LGHNA and CDR2 YNFKEQ. CDR3 size: 14 residues. V lost 2 bases, J lost 0 bases, and 8 bases lay in between. This clonotype was obtained from a human donor with melanoma. The sample consisted of blood, taken from a patient treated with checkpoint blockade. V and J are TRBV4-2 and TRBJ2-7; D ambiguous. The CDR3 DNA is TGTGCCAGCAGCCAAAACCAGGACTCCTACGAGCAGTACTTC. Its translation: CASSQNQDSYEQYF.